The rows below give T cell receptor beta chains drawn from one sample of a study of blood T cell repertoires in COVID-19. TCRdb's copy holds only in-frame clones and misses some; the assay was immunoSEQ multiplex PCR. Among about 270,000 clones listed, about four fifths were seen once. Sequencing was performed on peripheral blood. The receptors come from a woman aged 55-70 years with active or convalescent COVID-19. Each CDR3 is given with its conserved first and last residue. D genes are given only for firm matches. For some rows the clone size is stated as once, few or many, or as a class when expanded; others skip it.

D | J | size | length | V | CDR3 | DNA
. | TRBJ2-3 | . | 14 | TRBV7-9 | CARGNGFDTDTQYF | TGTGCCCGGGGGAACGGTTTTGACACAGATACGCAGTATTTT
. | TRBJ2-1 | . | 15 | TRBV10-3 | CAIRGGGFSYNEQFF | TGTGCCATCAGGGGGGGAGGATTCTCCTACAATGAGCAGTTCTTC
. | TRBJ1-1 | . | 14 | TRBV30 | CAWSMGQVNTEAFF | TGTGCCTGGAGTATGGGCCAGGTCAACACTGAAGCTTTCTTT
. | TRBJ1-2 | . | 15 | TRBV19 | CATVQEGSTNYGYTF | TGTGCCACCGTCCAGGAGGGAAGCACTAACTATGGCTACACCTTC
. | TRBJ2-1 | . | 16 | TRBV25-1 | CASSELDSSSYNEQFF | TGTGCCAGCAGTGAACTTGACTCGAGCTCCTACAATGAGCAGTTCTTC
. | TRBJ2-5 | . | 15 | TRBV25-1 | CASSDPHDNQETQYF | TGTGCCAGCAGTGATCCCCACGACAACCAAGAGACCCAGTACTTC
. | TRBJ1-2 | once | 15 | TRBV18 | CASSPDILPSYGYTF | TGTGCCAGCTCACCGGACATTCTTCCATCCTATGGCTACACCTTC
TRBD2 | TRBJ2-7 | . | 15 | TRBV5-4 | CASFPGTSGPHEQYF | TGTGCCAGCTTCCCCGGGACTAGCGGGCCACACGAGCAGTACTTC
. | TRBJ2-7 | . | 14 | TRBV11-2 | CASSLGSDWDEQYF | TGTGCCAGCAGCTTAGGATCGGACTGGGACGAGCAGTACTTC
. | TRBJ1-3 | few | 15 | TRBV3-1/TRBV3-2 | CASSQEGTSGNTIYF | TGTGCCAGCAGCCAAGAAGGGACATCCGGAAACACCATATATTTT